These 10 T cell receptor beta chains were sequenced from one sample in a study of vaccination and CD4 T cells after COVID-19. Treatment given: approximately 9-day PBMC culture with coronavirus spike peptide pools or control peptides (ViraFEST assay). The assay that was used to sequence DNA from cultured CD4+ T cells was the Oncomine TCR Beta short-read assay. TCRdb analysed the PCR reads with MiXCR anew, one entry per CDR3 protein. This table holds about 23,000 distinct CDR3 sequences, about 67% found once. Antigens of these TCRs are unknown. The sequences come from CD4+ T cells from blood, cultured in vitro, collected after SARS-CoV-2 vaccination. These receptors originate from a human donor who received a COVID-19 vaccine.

CDR3 protein: CSARQTGVNNSPLHF. The DNA of the CDR3 is TGCAGTGCTAGACAGACAGGGGTGAATAATTCACCCCTCCACTTT. V usage is TRBV20-1 and J usage is TRBJ1-6; the match to TRBD1 covers 8 bases. The CDR3 is made up of 15 amino acids. Germline loops: CDR1 DFQATT, CDR2 SNEGSKA (reference sequence). Trimming removed 2 bases from V and 5 bases from J; junction bases left unmatched: 5.

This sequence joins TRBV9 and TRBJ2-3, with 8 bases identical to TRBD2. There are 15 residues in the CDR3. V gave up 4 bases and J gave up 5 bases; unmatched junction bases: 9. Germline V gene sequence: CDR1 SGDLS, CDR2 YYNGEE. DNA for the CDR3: TGTGCCAGCAGCTCCTTAGGACTAGCTAAAGATACGCAGTATTTT. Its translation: CASSSLGLAKDTQYF.

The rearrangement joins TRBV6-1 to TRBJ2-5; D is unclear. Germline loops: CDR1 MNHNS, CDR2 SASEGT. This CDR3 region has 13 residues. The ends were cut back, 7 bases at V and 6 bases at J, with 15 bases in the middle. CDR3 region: CASNPTAEQTQYF. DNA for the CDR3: TGTGCCAGCAACCCAACCGCTGAACAGACCCAGTACTTC.

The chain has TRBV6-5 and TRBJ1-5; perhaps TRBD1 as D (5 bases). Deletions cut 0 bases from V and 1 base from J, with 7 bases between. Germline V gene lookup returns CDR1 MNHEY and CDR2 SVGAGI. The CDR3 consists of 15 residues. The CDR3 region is CASSYSGPSNQPQHF. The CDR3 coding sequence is TGTGCCAGCAGTTACTCGGGGCCAAGCAATCAGCCCCAGCATTTT.

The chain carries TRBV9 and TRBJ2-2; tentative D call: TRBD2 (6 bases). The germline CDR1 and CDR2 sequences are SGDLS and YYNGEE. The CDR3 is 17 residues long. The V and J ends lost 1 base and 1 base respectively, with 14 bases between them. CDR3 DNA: TGTGCCAGCAGCGTACGGGGGTTTTCTCTGAACACCGGGGAGCTGTTTTTT. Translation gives CASSVRGFSLNTGELFF.

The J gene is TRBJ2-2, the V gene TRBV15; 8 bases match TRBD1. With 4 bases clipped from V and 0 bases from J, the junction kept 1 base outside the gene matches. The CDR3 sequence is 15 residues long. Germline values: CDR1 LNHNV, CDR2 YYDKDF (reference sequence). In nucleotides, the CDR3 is TGTGCCACCAGCAAACAGGGGGCGAACACCGGGGAGCTGTTTTTT. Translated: CATSKQGANTGELFF.

CDR3 bases: TGTGCCAGCAGTCCTCCACAGGGGTATCTGCTAGGGGAGCAGTACTTC. Its translation is CASSPPQGYLLGEQYF. The chain combines TRBV12-3 or TRBV12-4 with TRBJ2-7; 7 nucleotides match TRBD1. CDR3 length equals 16 residues. With V trimmed by 5 bases and J by 7 bases, 17 bases remained unmatched.

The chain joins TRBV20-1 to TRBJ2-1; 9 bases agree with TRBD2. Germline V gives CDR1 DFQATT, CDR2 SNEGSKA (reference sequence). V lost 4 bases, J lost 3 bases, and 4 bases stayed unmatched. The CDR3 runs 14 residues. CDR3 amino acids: CSANLAGDYNEQFF. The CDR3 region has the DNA TGCAGTGCTAATTTAGCGGGGGACTACAATGAGCAGTTCTTC.

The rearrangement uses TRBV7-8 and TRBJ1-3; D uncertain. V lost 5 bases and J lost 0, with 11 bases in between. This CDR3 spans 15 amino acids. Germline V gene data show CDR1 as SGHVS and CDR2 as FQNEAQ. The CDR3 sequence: CASSPRTLSGNTIYF. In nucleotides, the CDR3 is TGTGCCAGCAGCCCAAGGACCCTCTCTGGAAACACCATATATTTT.

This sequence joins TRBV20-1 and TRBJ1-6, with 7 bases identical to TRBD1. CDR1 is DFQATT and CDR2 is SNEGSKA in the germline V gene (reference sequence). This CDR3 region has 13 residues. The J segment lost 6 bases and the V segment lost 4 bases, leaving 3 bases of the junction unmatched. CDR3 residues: CSATGQINSPLHF. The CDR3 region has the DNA TGCAGTGCTACGGGACAGATTAATTCACCCCTCCACTTT.